Following are 19 T cell receptor beta chains from one sample sequenced in a study of blood T cell repertoires in COVID-19. The repertoire was sequenced with immunoSEQ multiplex PCR; TCRdb's copy has only in-frame clones and lacks some. The table records about 170,000 clones, just under 85% of them present only once. Sequences were obtained from peripheral blood. Source of these receptors: a man aged 35-49 years who had recovered from COVID-19.

The V gene is TRBV24-1, the J gene TRBJ2-6; 8 positions match TRBD1. Per the germline V gene, CDR1 is KGHDR and CDR2 is SFDVKD. The CDR3 spans 19 residues. J gave up 0 bases and V 3 bases, and 9 bases lay outside the gene matches. The CDR3 region is CATSDATTGASSGANVLTF. In nucleotides, the CDR3 is TGTGCCACCAGTGATGCGACGACAGGGGCATCCTCTGGGGCCAACGTCCTGACTTTC.

This clone was seen once. J is TRBJ1-2 and V is TRBV6-2 or TRBV6-3; no definite D call. The CDR3 totals 12 residues. Trimming shortened V by 2 bases and J by 3 bases, and 4 bases separated the two germline ends. CDR1 is MNHEY and CDR2 is SVGEGT in the germline V gene. The chain's CDR3 is CASSYTDYGYTF. The CDR3 DNA sequence: TGTGCCAGCAGTTACACAGACTATGGCTACACCTTC.

The chain employs TRBV6-6 and TRBJ2-3; 8 nucleotides align to TRBD2. The CDR3 is 15 residues long. The V gene's germline CDR1 is MNHNY and CDR2 SVGAGI (reference sequence). V lost 2 bases, J lost 2 bases, and 3 bases stayed unmatched. The CDR3 DNA reads as TGTGCCAGCAGTTACCAGCGGGAGCTCACAGATACGCAGTATTTT. It specifies CASSYQRELTDTQYF.

V gene TRBV28 combines with J gene TRBJ1-2; D unresolved. Trimming took off 2 bases at V and 8 bases at J, with 18 bases between the two ends. The CDR3 loop spans 15 amino acids. In germline, CDR1 is MDHEN, CDR2 SYDVKM. The DNA for the CDR3 is TGTGCCAGCAGTTTAGTCCGGCCAGGCGGGTCGGGCTACACCTTC. Amino acid sequence: CASSLVRPGGSGYTF.

The chain joins TRBV21-1 to TRBJ2-3; the table assigns TRBD2, which was not confirmed against the DNA. TRBV21-1 is termed a pseudogene. This CDR3 has 18 amino acids. The CDR3 sequence is CASSKPWRGSPFTDTQYF. In DNA, the CDR3 is TGTGCCAGCAGCAAGCCCTGGAGGGGATCCCCCTTCACAGATACGCAGTATTTT.

The V and J genes are TRBV21-1 and TRBJ1-5. TRBV21-1 is termed a pseudogene. The length of the CDR3 is 13 residues. The CDR3 nucleotides are TGTGCCAGCAGCACTCGACTAGGTCAGCCCCAGCATTTT. Its protein product is CASSTRLGQPQHF.

This clone came up once. CDR3 sequence: CASSSSSGTLHTGELFF. The CDR3 DNA sequence: TGTGCCAGTAGTAGTTCTAGCGGGACTCTGCACACCGGGGAGCTGTTTTTT. This chain uses TRBV19 with TRBJ2-2, with 9 bases aligning to TRBD2. V gave up 4 bases and J gave up 3 bases; unmatched junction bases: 9. Germline-derived CDR1 and CDR2 are LNHDA and SQIVND (reference sequence). CDR3 size: 17 residues.

The chain is built from TRBV6-5 and TRBJ1-6; TRBD1 matches 8 bases. Germline lookup yields CDR1 MNHEY and CDR2 SVGAGI. The CDR3 is made up of 15 amino acids. The V and J ends lost 2 bases and 5 bases, in that order; junction bases with no gene match: 2. As DNA, the CDR3 is TGTGCCAGCAGTTACCAGGGGGCACATAATTCACCCCTCCACTTT. Translated: CASSYQGAHNSPLHF.

This sequence joins TRBV19 and TRBJ2-7, with no clear D. The CDR3 loop spans 13 amino acids. V lost 5 bases and J 3 bases, leaving 11 bases between the germline ends. Per germline, CDR1 LNHDA and CDR2 SQIVND (reference sequence). In DNA form, the CDR3 reads TGTGCCAGTAGTCCGAGGCGAAGCTACGAGCAGTACTTC. Translated: CASSPRRSYEQYF.

This clone was observed a handful of times. This rearrangement joins TRBV7-2 to TRBJ2-5, with 7 bases aligning to TRBD2. The CDR3 is 13 residues long. V was clipped by 5 bases and J by 5 bases; unmatched bases: 5. The germline V gene has CDR1 SGHTA and CDR2 FQGNSA. DNA of the CDR3: TGTGCCAGCAGCCTGGGGGGGGATGAGACCCAGTACTTC. Protein sequence: CASSLGGDETQYF.

This clone has a handful of counts. V is TRBV30 and J is TRBJ1-1; a possible D gene is TRBD1 (6 bases). Between the trimmed V and J ends, which lost 3 bases and 2 bases, there was a span of 10 bases. The CDR3 sequence is 13 residues long. CDR1 is GTSNPN and CDR2 is SVGIG in the germline V gene (reference sequence). CDR3 sequence (DNA): TGTGCCTGGAGCGAACAGGGAAACACTGAAGCTTTCTTT. As protein: CAWSEQGNTEAFF.

The rearrangement links TRBV25-1 to TRBJ1-1; weak D call: TRBD1 (5 bases). CDR3 size: 12 residues. Germline assignment: CDR1 MGHDK and CDR2 SYGVNS. Trimming removed 2 bases from V and 4 bases from J, with 5 bases in between. This CDR3 is CASSEQGTEAFF. CDR3 DNA: TGTGCCAGCAGTGAACAGGGCACTGAAGCTTTCTTT.

The chain recombines TRBV24-1 with TRBJ2-7, with a weak D call TRBD1 (5 bases). The CDR3 has 12 residues. The V end lost 4 bases, the J end lost 8 bases, and 11 bases lay between the germline ends. Per the germline V gene, CDR1 is KGHDR and CDR2 is SFDVKD. The CDR3 loop reads CATSESTEKQYF. For the CDR3, the DNA is TGTGCCACCAGTGAGTCGACAGAAAAGCAGTACTTC.

This sequence joins TRBV10-3 and TRBJ2-2; D is uncertain. Germline CDR1 is ENHRY and CDR2 is SYGVKD. V lost 8 bases and J 2 bases, leaving 9 bases between the germline ends. This CDR3 region has 13 residues. The CDR3 DNA reads as TGTGCCATCCGCCCAGAAAACACCGGGGAGCTGTTTTTT. It codes for CAIRPENTGELFF.

The V and J genes are TRBV6-5 and TRBJ2-5; the match to TRBD2 covers 7 bases. Germline assignment: CDR1 MNHEY and CDR2 SVGAGI. The CDR3 extends over 14 amino acids. After removal of 5 bases from V and 3 bases from J, the junction contained 6 bases not matched to a gene. Written as DNA, the CDR3 is TGTGCCAGCAGTCCCCCCGGGAGGAAAGAGACCCAGTACTTC. As protein: CASSPPGRKETQYF.

This chain links TRBV6-2 or TRBV6-3 with TRBJ1-2, with 9 nucleotides matching TRBD1. V shed 6 bases, J shed 1 base, and the junction held 3 bases outside the gene matches. The germline V gene encodes CDR1 MNHEY and CDR2 SVGEGT. The CDR3 runs 14 residues. The CDR3 reads CASSRDRDNYGYTF. The CDR3 coding sequence is TGTGCCAGCAGCCGGGACAGGGATAACTATGGCTACACCTTC.

The chain joins TRBV30 to TRBJ1-3; D unclear. The CDR3 loop spans 12 amino acids. Deletions cut 2 bases from V and 0 bases from J, with 2 bases between. The germline V gene has CDR1 GTSNPN and CDR2 SVGIG (reference sequence). This CDR3 is CAWSLSGNTIYF. Here the CDR3 DNA reads TGTGCCTGGAGTCTCTCTGGAAACACCATATATTTT.

The V call is TRBV10-3, the J call TRBJ1-2; maybe TRBD1 (5 bases). CDR3 size: 12 residues. Germline V gene data show CDR1 as ENHRY and CDR2 as SYGVKD. The V end was cut by 6 bases, the J end by 2 bases, with 7 bases between. The CDR3 DNA reads as TGTGCCATCAGGCGGACAAACTATGGCTACACCTTC. Translation: CAIRRTNYGYTF.

The chain employs TRBV7-2 and TRBJ2-1, with D tentatively TRBD2 (5 bases). Trimming pared 5 bases from V and 4 bases from J, leaving 12 bases between. Germline CDR1 is SGHTA and CDR2 is FQGNSA. This CDR3 contains 14 residues. The CDR3 sequence is CASSPWTGYNEQFF. CDR3 DNA sequence: TGTGCCAGCAGCCCGTGGACGGGGTACAATGAGCAGTTCTTC.